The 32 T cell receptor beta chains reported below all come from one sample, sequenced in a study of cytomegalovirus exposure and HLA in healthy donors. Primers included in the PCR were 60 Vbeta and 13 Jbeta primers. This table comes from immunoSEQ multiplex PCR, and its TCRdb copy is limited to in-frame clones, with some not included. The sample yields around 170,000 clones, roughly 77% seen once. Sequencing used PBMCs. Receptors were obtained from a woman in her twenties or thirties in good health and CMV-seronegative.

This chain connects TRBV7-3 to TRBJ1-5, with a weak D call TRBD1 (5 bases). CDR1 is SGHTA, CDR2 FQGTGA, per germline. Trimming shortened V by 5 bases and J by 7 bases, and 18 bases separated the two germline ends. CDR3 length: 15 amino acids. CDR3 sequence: CASSPDGGREQPQHF. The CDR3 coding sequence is TGTGCCAGCAGCCCCGACGGGGGACGGGAGCAGCCCCAGCATTTT.

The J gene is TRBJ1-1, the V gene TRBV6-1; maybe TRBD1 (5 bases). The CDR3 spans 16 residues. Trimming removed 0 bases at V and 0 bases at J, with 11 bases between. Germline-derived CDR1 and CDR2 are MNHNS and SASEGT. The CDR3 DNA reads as TGTGCCAGCAGTGAAGCGGGGGGAGCACTGAACACTGAAGCTTTCTTT. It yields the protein CASSEAGGALNTEAFF.

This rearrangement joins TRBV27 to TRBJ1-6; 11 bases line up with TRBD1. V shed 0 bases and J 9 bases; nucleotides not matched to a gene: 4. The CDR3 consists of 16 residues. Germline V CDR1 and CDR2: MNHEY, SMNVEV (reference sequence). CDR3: CASSLSGQGAVSPLHF. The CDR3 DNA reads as TGTGCCAGCAGTTTATCCGGACAGGGGGCAGTTTCACCCCTCCACTTT.

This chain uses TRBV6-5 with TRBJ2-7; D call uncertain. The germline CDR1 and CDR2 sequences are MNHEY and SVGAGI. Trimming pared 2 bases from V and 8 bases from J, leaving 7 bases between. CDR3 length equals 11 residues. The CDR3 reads CASSYVGQQYF. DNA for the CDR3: TGTGCCAGCAGTTACGTTGGGCAGCAGTACTTC.

CDR3 sequence reads: CASSSVSTDTQYF. CDR3 DNA sequence: TGTGCCAGCAGTTCGGTCTCCACAGATACGCAGTATTTT. V gene TRBV27 combines with J gene TRBJ2-3; D uncertain. Germline loops: CDR1 MNHEY, CDR2 SMNVEV (reference sequence). V was cut by 4 bases and J by 2 bases, with 7 bases left in between. The CDR3 spans 13 residues.

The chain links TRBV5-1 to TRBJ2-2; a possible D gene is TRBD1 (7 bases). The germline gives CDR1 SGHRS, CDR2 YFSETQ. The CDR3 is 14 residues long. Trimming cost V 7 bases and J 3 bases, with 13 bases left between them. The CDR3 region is CASRGTDYTGELFF. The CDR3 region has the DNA TGCGCCAGCCGCGGGACAGACTACACCGGGGAGCTGTTTTTT.

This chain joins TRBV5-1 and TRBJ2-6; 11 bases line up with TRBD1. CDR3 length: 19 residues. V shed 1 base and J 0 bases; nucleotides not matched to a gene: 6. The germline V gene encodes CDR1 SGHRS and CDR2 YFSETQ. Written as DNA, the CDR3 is TGCGCCAGCAGCTTGAATACCGGGACAGGGGGCTCTGGGGCCAACGTCCTGACTTTC. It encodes CASSLNTGTGGSGANVLTF. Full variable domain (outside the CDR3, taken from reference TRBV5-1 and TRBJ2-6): KAGVTQTPRYLIKTRGQQVTLSCSPISGHRSVSWYQQTPGQGLQFLFEYFSETQRNKGNFPGRFSGRQFSNSRSEMNVSTLELGDSALYLCASSLNTGTGGSGANVLTFGAGSRLTVL.

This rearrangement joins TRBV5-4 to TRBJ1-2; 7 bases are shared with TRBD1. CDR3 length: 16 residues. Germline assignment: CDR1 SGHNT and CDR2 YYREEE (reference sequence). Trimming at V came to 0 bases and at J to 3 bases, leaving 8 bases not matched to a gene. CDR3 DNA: TGTGCCAGCAGCTTGGCCGGGACAGCGATTTACTATGGCTACACCTTC. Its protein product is CASSLAGTAIYYGYTF.

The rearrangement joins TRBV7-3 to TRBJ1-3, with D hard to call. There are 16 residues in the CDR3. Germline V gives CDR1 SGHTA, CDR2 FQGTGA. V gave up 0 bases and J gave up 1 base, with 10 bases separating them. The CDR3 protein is CASSLTRVASGNTIYF. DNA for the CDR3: TGTGCCAGCAGCTTAACAAGGGTAGCGTCTGGAAACACCATATATTTT. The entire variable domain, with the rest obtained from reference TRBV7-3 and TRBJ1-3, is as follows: GAGVSQTPSNKVTEKGKYVELRCDPISGHTALYWYRQSLGQGPEFLIYFQGTGAADDSGLPNDRFFAVRPEGSVSTLKIQRTERGDSAVYLCASSLTRVASGNTIYFGEGSWLTVV.

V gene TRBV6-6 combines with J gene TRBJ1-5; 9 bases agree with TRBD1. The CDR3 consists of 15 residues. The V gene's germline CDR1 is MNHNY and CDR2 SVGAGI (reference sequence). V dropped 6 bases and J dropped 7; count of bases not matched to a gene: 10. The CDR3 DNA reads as TGTGCCAGCAGATACCGGGACAGGGTGGGACAGCCCCAGCATTTT. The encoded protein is CASRYRDRVGQPQHF.

DNA of the CDR3: TGCGCCAGCAGCCCAGACAGGGCAGTTTACAATGAGCAGTTCTTC. This translates into CASSPDRAVYNEQFF. This sequence joins TRBV5-1 and TRBJ2-1, with TRBD1 identical over 7 bases. This CDR3 region has 15 residues. CDR1 and CDR2 (germline): SGHRS, YFSETQ. V gave up 4 bases and J gave up 4 bases; unmatched junction bases: 8. Together with reference TRBV5-1 and TRBJ2-1, the CDR3 gives the full variable domain: KAGVTQTPRYLIKTRGQQVTLSCSPISGHRSVSWYQQTPGQGLQFLFEYFSETQRNKGNFPGRFSGRQFSNSRSEMNVSTLELGDSALYLCASSPDRAVYNEQFFGPGTRLTVL.

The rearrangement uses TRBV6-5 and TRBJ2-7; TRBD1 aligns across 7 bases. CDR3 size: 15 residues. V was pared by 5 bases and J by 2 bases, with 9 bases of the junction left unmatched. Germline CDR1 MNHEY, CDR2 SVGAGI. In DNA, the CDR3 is TGTGCCAGCAGTCCCGGACAGGCGGACACCTACGAGCAGTACTTC. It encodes CASSPGQADTYEQYF.

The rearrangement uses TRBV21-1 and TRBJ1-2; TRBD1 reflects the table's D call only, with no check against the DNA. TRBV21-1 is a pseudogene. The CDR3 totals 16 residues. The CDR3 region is CASSELQGAANYGYTF. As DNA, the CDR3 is TGTGCCAGCAGCGAGCTTCAGGGTGCAGCTAACTATGGCTACACCTTC.

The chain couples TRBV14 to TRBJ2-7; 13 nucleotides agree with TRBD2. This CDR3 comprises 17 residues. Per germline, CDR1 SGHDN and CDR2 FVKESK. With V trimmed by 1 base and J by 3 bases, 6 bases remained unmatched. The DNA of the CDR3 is TGTGCCAGCAGCCAAGCTCCGGGACTAGCGGGGAGCTACGAGCAGTACTTC. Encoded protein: CASSQAPGLAGSYEQYF. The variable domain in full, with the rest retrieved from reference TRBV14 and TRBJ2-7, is EAGVTQFPSHSVIEKGQTVTLRCDPISGHDNLYWYRRVMGKEIKFLLHFVKESKQDESGMPNNRFLAERTGGTYSTLKVQPAELEDSGVYFCASSQAPGLAGSYEQYFGPGTRLTVT.

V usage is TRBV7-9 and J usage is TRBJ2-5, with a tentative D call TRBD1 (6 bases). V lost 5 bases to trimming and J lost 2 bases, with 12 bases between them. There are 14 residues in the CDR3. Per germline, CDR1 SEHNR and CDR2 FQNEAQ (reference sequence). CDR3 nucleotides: TGTGCCAGCAGCCTCCATCAGGGGCAAGAGACCCAGTACTTC. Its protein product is CASSLHQGQETQYF.

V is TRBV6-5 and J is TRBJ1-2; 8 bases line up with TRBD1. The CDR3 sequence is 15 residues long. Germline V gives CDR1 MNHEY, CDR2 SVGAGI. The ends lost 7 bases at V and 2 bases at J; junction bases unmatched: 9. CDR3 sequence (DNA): TGTGCCAGCACCTTTCTCGGACAGGGAAACTATGGCTACACCTTC. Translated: CASTFLGQGNYGYTF.

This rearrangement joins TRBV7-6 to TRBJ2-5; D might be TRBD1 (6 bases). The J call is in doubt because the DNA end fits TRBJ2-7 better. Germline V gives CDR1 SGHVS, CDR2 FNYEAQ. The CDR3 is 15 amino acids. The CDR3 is CASSSEGQERDEQYF. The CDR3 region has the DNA TGTGCCAGCAGCTCAGAGGGACAAGAGCGAGACGAGCAGTACTTC.

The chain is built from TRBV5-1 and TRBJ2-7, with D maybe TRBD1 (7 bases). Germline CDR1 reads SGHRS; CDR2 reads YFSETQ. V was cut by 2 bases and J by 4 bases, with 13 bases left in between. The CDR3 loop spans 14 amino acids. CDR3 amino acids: CASSLGQGGYEQYF. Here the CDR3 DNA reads TGCGCCAGCAGCTTAGGGCAGGGGGGATACGAGCAGTACTTC.

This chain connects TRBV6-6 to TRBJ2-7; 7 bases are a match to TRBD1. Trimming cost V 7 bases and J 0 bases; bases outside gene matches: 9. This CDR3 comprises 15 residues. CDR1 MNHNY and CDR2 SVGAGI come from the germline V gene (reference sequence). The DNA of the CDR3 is TGTGCCAGCATAGACAGGGTTAGGAGCTCCTACGAGCAGTACTTC. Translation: CASIDRVRSSYEQYF.

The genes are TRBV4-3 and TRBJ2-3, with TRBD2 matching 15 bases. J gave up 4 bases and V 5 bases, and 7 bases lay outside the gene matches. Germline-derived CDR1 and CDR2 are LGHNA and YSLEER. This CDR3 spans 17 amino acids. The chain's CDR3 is CASSGTSGGMSPDTQYF. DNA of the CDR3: TGCGCCAGCAGCGGGACTAGCGGGGGGATGTCTCCAGATACGCAGTATTTT.

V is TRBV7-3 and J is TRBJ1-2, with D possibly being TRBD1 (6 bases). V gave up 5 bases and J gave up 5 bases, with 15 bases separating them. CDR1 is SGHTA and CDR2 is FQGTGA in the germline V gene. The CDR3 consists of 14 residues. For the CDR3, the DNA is TGTGCCAGCAGCCCAATACAGGGATGGTATGGCTACACCTTC. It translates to CASSPIQGWYGYTF.

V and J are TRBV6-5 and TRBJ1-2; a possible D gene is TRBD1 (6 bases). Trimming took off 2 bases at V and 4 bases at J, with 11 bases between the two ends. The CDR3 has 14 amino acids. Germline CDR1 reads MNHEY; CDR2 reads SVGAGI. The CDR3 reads CASSYEGGPYGYTF. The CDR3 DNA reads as TGTGCCAGCAGTTACGAGGGGGGGCCCTATGGCTACACCTTC.

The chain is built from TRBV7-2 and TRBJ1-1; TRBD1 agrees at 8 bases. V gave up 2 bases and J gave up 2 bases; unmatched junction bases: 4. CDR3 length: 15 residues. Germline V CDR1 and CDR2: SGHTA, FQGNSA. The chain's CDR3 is CASSLLGTGNTEAFF. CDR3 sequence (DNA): TGTGCCAGCAGCTTACTCGGGACAGGAAACACTGAAGCTTTCTTT.

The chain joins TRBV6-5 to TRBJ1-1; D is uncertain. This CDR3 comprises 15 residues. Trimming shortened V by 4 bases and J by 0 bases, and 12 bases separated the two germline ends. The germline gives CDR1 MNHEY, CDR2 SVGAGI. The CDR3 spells CASSSSRHMNTEAFF. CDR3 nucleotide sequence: TGTGCCAGCAGTTCTTCAAGACACATGAACACTGAAGCTTTCTTT.

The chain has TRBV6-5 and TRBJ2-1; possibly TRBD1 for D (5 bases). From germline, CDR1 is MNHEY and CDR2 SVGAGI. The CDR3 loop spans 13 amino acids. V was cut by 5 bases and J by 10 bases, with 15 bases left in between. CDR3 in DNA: TGTGCCAGCAGTATTATGGGCCCAGGGGAGCAGTTCTTC. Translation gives CASSIMGPGEQFF.

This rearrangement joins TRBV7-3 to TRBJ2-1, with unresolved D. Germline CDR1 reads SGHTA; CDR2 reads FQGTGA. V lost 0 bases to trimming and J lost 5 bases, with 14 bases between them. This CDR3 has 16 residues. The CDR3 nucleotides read TGTGCCAGCAGCTTAACCCTAGGCCCTCCAAACAATGAGCAGTTCTTC. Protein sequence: CASSLTLGPPNNEQFF.

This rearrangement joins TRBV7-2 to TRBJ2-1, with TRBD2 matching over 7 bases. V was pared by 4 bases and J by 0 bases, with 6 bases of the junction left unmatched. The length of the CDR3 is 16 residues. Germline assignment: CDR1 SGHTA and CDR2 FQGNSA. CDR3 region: CASSSHLAVSYNEQFF. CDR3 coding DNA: TGTGCCAGCAGCTCACACCTAGCGGTCTCCTACAATGAGCAGTTCTTC. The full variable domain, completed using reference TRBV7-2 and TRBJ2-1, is GAGVSQSPSNKVTEKGKDVELRCDPISGHTALYWYRQSLGQGLEFLIYFQGNSAPDKSGLPSDRFSAERTGGSVSTLTIQRTQQEDSAVYLCASSSHLAVSYNEQFFGPGTRLTVL.

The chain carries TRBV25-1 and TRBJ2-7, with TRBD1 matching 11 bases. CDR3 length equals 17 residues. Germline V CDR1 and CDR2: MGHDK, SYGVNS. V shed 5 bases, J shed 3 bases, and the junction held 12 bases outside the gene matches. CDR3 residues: CASSPGPGQGEIYEQYF. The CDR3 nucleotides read TGTGCCAGCAGTCCTGGCCCGGGACAGGGGGAAATCTACGAGCAGTACTTC.

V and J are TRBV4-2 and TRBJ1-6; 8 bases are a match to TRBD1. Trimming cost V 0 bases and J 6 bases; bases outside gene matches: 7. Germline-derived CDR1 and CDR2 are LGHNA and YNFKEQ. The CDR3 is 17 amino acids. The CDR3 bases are TGTGCCAGCAGCCAAGAAAGGGACAGGTTTTCTAATTCACCCCTCCACTTT. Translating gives CASSQERDRFSNSPLHF.

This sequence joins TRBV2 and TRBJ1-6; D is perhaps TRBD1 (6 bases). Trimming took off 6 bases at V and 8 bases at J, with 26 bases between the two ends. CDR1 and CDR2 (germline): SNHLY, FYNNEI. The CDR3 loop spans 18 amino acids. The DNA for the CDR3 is TGTGCCAGCAGCACAGGGTTAGGACACACGCAAAAAGATTCACCCCTCCACTTT. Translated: CASSTGLGHTQKDSPLHF. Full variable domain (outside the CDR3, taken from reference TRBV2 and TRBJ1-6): EPEVTQTPSHQVTQMGQEVILRCVPISNHLYFYWYRQILGQKVEFLVSFYNNEISEKSEIFDDQFSVERPDGSNFTLKIRSTKLEDSAMYFCASSTGLGHTQKDSPLHFGNGTRLTVT.

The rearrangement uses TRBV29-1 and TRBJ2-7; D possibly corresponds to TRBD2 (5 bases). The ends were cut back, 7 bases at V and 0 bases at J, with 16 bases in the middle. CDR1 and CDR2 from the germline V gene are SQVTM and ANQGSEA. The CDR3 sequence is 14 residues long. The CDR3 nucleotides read TGCAGCGCTCGTAGGGAGACCACCTCCTACGAGCAGTACTTC. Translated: CSARRETTSYEQYF.

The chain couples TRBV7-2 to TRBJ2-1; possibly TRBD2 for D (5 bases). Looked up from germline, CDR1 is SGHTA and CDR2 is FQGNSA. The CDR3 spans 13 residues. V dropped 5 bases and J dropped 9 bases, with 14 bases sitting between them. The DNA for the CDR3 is TGTGCCAGCAGCCGAGGGCTCTCGGGTGAGCAGTTCTTC. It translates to CASSRGLSGEQFF. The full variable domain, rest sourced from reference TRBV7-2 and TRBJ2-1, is GAGVSQSPSNKVTEKGKDVELRCDPISGHTALYWYRQSLGQGLEFLIYFQGNSAPDKSGLPSDRFSAERTGGSVSTLTIQRTQQEDSAVYLCASSRGLSGEQFFGPGTRLTVL.